This T cell receptor beta chain was sequenced in a study of T cell responses to AZD1222 COVID-19 vaccine. Notes on the study in general: No repertoire was sampled before or during the peak T cell response, only after it.

V lost 5 bases and J lost 7; bases outside the gene matches: 3. The CDR3 runs 13 residues. From germline, CDR1 is MNHEY and CDR2 SMNVEV (reference sequence). Comments on this clone: Its antigen is currently unknown.

Sequenced by immunoSEQ multiplex PCR; TCRdb stores in-frame clones only, minus some. This table has approximately 92,000 clones, 91% appearing once. V usage is TRBV27 and J usage is TRBJ1-4, with TRBD1 matching over 8 bases. The sample here was peripheral blood, taken on day 0 of AZD1222 vaccination. The clonotype comes from an adult in good health. CDR3 sequence (DNA): TGTGCCAGCAGTGCGACAGGGGTTGAAAAACTGTTTTTT. This gives the protein CASSATGVEKLFF. Together with reference TRBV27 and TRBJ1-4, the CDR3 gives the full variable domain: EAQVTQNPRYLITVTGKKLTVTCSQNMNHEYMSWYRQDPGLGLRQIYYSMNVEVTDKGDVPEGYKVSRKEKRNFPLILESPSPNQTSLYFCASSATGVEKLFFGSGTQLSVL.